The text below deals with one T cell receptor beta chain. The CDR3 has 15 amino acids. Trimming removed 1 base at V and 6 bases at J, with 16 bases between. CDR1 DFQATT and CDR2 SNEGSKA come from the germline V gene (reference sequence). Using its own MiXCR run on the 5' RACE reads, TCRdb lists one record per CDR3 protein. The data contain 200,000 or so distinct CDR3 sequences, roughly 26% of them singletons. The sample comes from a study of CD8 T cells in ankylosing spondylitis. The J gene is TRBJ2-1, the V gene TRBV20-1; TRBD1 might be the D (7 bases). This clonotype was sampled from a male donor with ankylosing spondylitis or in good health (not recorded which). Sequenced material: blood, either unsorted or a sorted T cell fraction (not recorded which). The CDR3 protein is CSARAAGQYLNEQFF. The CDR3 DNA reads TGCAGTGCTAGAGCTGCGGGACAGTATCTCAATGAGCAGTTCTTC.